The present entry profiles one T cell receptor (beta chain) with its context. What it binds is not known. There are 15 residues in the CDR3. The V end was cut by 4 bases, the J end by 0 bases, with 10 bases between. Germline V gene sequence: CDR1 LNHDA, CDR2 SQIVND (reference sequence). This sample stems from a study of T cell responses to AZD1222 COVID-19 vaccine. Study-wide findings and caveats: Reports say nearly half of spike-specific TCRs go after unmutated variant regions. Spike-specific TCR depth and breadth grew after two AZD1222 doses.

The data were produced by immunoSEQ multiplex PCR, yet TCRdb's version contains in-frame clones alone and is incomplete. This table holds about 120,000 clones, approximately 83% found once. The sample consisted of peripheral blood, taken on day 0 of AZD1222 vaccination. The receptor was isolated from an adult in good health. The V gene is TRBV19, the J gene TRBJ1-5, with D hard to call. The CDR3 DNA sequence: TGTGCCAGTAGTAAGGGATATTATAGCAATCAGCCCCAGCATTTT. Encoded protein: CASSKGYYSNQPQHF.